One sample yielded the 24 T cell receptor beta chains listed below, sequenced in a study of T-cell reconstitution after alpha-beta-depleted transplantation in children. This sample's TCRbeta library carried unique molecular identifier barcodes. TCRdb redid the calling of the PCR reads with MiXCR, one entry per CDR3 protein. The sample has a few hundred thousand distinct CDR3 sequences, approximately 23% seen once; the top ten hold 11%. Sequenced here: PBMCs, mostly from graft donor cells, sampled 180 days after TCRalphabeta/CD19-depleted stem cell transplant. All receptors derive from a male patient younger than 18 who had a stem cell transplant for acute lymphoblastic leukemia, so the T cells may come from the graft donor.

This clonotype turned up a few times. This chain connects TRBV4-1 to TRBJ2-5; 10 nucleotides align to TRBD2. Germline V gene sequence: CDR1 MGHRA, CDR2 YSYEKL. The CDR3 loop spans 18 amino acids. V trimming: 4 bases; J trimming: 5 bases; junction bases outside the gene matches: 16. The chain's CDR3 is CASSPRALAGVILETQYF. CDR3 nucleotides: TGCGCCAGCAGCCCCCGCGCCCTAGCGGGAGTAATTCTGGAGACCCAGTACTTC.

This clonotype was observed a handful of times. The chain couples TRBV7-6 to TRBJ2-3; D may be TRBD2 (6 bases). The ends were cut back, 5 bases at V and 2 bases at J, with 11 bases in the middle. The CDR3 has 14 amino acids. Germline CDR1 and CDR2: SGHVS and FNYEAQ. CDR3 nucleotides: TGTGCCAGCAGCCTGGGACTTCTCACAGATACGCAGTATTTT. This gives the protein CASSLGLLTDTQYF.

Details on this clonotype: A much larger clone sits a single nucleotide away, making a read error possible. V usage is TRBV12-3 or TRBV12-4 and J usage is TRBJ2-5; tentatively, D is TRBD2 (5 bases). CDR3 size: 11 residues. The CDR3 DNA reads TGTGCCTGCAGGACTTCGGAGACCCAGTACTTC. Residues: CACRTSETQYF.

The V and J genes are TRBV27 and TRBJ2-7; 11 bases are a match to TRBD2. V lost 3 bases, J lost 4 bases, and 5 bases stayed unmatched. The CDR3 covers 15 residues. The V gene's germline CDR1 is MNHEY and CDR2 SMNVEV (reference sequence). In DNA, the CDR3 is TGTGCCAGCAGTTTTGCGGCTAGCGGGGGGTACGAGCAGTACTTC. Translating gives CASSFAASGGYEQYF.

J is TRBJ2-7 and V is TRBV20-1, with a weak D call TRBD2 (5 bases). This CDR3 is built from 12 residues. Trimming stripped 7 bases from V and 3 bases from J, with 13 bases between. Germline CDR1 and CDR2: DFQATT and SNEGSKA (reference sequence). The CDR3 DNA reads as TGCAGTGTCCGAGGGTGGGGCTACGAGCAGTACTTC. Protein product: CSVRGWGYEQYF.

Only a few counts were recorded for this clonotype. V gene TRBV14 combines with J gene TRBJ2-2, with D maybe TRBD2 (5 bases). V lost 4 bases to trimming and J lost 5 bases, with 14 bases between them. Germline-derived CDR1 and CDR2 are SGHDN and FVKESK. This CDR3 has 15 amino acids. The CDR3 loop reads CASSPRFRGTGELFF. The CDR3, as DNA: TGTGCCAGCAGCCCGCGCTTTAGAGGGACCGGGGAGCTGTTTTTT.

This clonotype has more than one count but fewer than ten. The CDR3 nucleotides are TGTGCCAGCAGCTTGGCCTGGGGCCAAGGTAGGGAGCTGTTTTTT. Protein: CASSLAWGQGRELFF. The chain carries TRBV5-5 and TRBJ2-2; a possible D gene is TRBD1 (5 bases). Per the germline V gene, CDR1 is SGHKS and CDR2 is YYEKEE (reference sequence). This CDR3 is built from 15 residues. Trimming shortened V by 0 bases and J by 9 bases, and 15 bases separated the two germline ends.

V usage is TRBV5-8 and J usage is TRBJ2-1; weak D call: TRBD1 (5 bases). The germline V and J ends were trimmed by 7 bases and 0 bases, with 14 bases remaining between them. Per the germline V gene, CDR1 is SGHTS and CDR2 is YDEGEE. The CDR3 has 15 residues. CDR3 loop: CASQPGQSSYNEQFF. The CDR3 nucleotides read TGTGCCAGCCAACCAGGGCAGAGCTCCTACAATGAGCAGTTCTTC. The variable domain in full, with the rest retrieved from reference TRBV5-8 and TRBJ2-1, is EAGVTQSPTHLIKTRGQQATLRCSPISGHTSVYWYQQALGLGLQFLLWYDEGEERNRGNFPPRFSGRQFPNYSSELNVNALELEDSALYLCASQPGQSSYNEQFFGPGTRLTVL.

This clonotype was observed a few times. The chain combines TRBV6-5 with TRBJ1-1; TRBD1 matches 9 bases. The CDR3 loop spans 15 amino acids. Unmatched junction bases numbered 6, after V lost 2 bases and J lost 5 bases. Germline CDR1 reads MNHEY; CDR2 reads SVGAGI. DNA of the CDR3: TGTGCCAGCAGTTACAGGGCCGGGACAGGGACTGAAGCTTTCTTT. Protein: CASSYRAGTGTEAFF.

This chain connects TRBV27 to TRBJ1-2; the match to TRBD1 covers 10 bases. V was pared by 4 bases and J by 2 bases, with 1 base of the junction left unmatched. The CDR3 is made up of 14 amino acids. Germline V gene lookup returns CDR1 MNHEY and CDR2 SMNVEV (reference sequence). The CDR3 is CASSWDRGNYGYTF. The CDR3 coding sequence is TGTGCCAGCAGTTGGGACAGGGGAAACTATGGCTACACCTTC.

The V and J genes are TRBV7-2 and TRBJ2-7, with D perhaps being TRBD1 or TRBD2 (5 bases each). Between the trimmed V and J ends, which lost 0 bases and 3 bases, there was a span of 9 bases. The CDR3 covers 14 residues. Germline V gene sequence: CDR1 SGHTA, CDR2 FQGNSA. The CDR3 region is CASSLAGVLYEQYF. For the CDR3, the DNA is TGTGCCAGCAGCTTAGCGGGGGTCCTCTACGAGCAGTACTTC. Using reference TRBV7-2 and TRBJ2-7 for the parts outside the CDR3, the full variable domain is GAGVSQSPSNKVTEKGKDVELRCDPISGHTALYWYRQSLGQGLEFLIYFQGNSAPDKSGLPSDRFSAERTGGSVSTLTIQRTQQEDSAVYLCASSLAGVLYEQYFGPGTRLTVT.

V is TRBV10-3 and J is TRBJ2-5, with 7 bases matching TRBD1. Germline trimming cut 0 bases from V and 9 bases from J; bases unmatched to any gene: 13. The germline V gene encodes CDR1 ENHRY and CDR2 SYGVKD. CDR3 length: 16 residues. CDR3 residues: CAISESVAGGQVAQYF. The CDR3 DNA is TGTGCCATCAGTGAGTCGGTGGCAGGGGGTCAAGTGGCCCAGTACTTC.

The chain is built from TRBV10-3 and TRBJ2-7; D may correspond to TRBD1 or TRBD2 (5 bases each). The germline V and J ends were trimmed by 6 bases and 2 bases, with 17 bases remaining between them. Germline V CDR1 and CDR2: ENHRY, SYGVKD. The CDR3 totals 15 residues. This CDR3 is CAIRGNRDDTYEQYF. The CDR3 nucleotides are TGTGCCATCAGGGGGAACCGGGACGACACCTACGAGCAGTACTTC.

V usage is TRBV29-1 and J usage is TRBJ1-1; D perhaps matches TRBD1 (5 bases). Germline CDR1 is SQVTM and CDR2 is ANQGSEA. V shed 8 bases and J shed 1 base, with 17 bases lying between them. CDR3 length equals 14 residues. CDR3 sequence reads: CSTALGVENTEAFF. As DNA, the CDR3 is TGCAGCACCGCGTTAGGGGTAGAGAACACTGAAGCTTTCTTT. The full variable domain, in which reference TRBV29-1 and TRBJ1-1 provide the parts outside the CDR3, is SAVISQKPSRDICQRGTSLTIQCQVDSQVTMMFWYRQQPGQSLTLIATANQGSEATYESGFVIDKFPISRPNLTFSTLTVSNMSPEDSSIYLCSTALGVENTEAFFGQGTRLTVV.

This clonotype has more than one count but fewer than ten. The rearrangement joins TRBV5-1 to TRBJ1-1; 8 nucleotides agree with TRBD1. Germline CDR1 SGHRS, CDR2 YFSETQ. V was clipped by 1 base and J by 2 bases; unmatched bases: 10. This CDR3 has 17 amino acids. CDR3 protein: CASSLLGGTGVNTEAFF. The CDR3 coding sequence is TGCGCCAGCAGCTTGCTTGGGGGGACAGGAGTCAACACTGAAGCTTTCTTT.

The J gene is TRBJ2-3, the V gene TRBV7-3; 10 bases map to TRBD2. Germline lookup yields CDR1 SGHTA and CDR2 FQGTGA. J was trimmed by 4 bases and V by 3 bases; bases with no gene match: 1. The CDR3 runs to 14 residues. The CDR3 sequence is CASSFLAGADTQYF. CDR3 nucleotide sequence: TGTGCCAGCAGCTTTCTAGCGGGAGCAGATACGCAGTATTTT.

A few counts support this clonotype. J is TRBJ2-7 and V is TRBV9; the D is unclear. Trimming shortened V by 1 base and J by 3 bases, and 11 bases separated the two germline ends. The CDR3 contains 14 residues. Looked up from germline, CDR1 is SGDLS and CDR2 is YYNGEE. CDR3 coding DNA: TGTGCCAGCAGCGTAAACCCGCGGAGCTACGAGCAGTACTTC. Encoded protein: CASSVNPRSYEQYF.

This clonotype was counted ten times or more. J is TRBJ1-1 and V is TRBV5-1; unclear D gene. Per germline, CDR1 SGHRS and CDR2 YFSETQ. The CDR3 loop spans 15 amino acids. Trimming cost V 0 bases and J 0 bases, with 9 bases left between them. CDR3 sequence: CASSLARKMNTEAFF. The CDR3 coding sequence is TGCGCCAGCAGCTTGGCCAGAAAGATGAACACTGAAGCTTTCTTT.

The gene calls are TRBV7-6 and TRBJ2-3; D not resolved. The CDR3 is 14 residues long. Germline V lookup: CDR1 SGHVS, CDR2 FNYEAQ. V was trimmed by 2 bases and J by 2 bases, leaving 8 bases between them. The CDR3 nucleotides are TGTGCCAGCAGCTTATCCCCAGTCACAGATACGCAGTATTTT. Its translation is CASSLSPVTDTQYF.

This CDR3 reads CASSSGLPAFF. In nucleotides, the CDR3 is TGTGCCAGCAGCTCTGGCCTGCCCGCTTTCTTT. This chain joins TRBV11-2 and TRBJ1-1; D unresolved. V gave up 4 bases and J gave up 11 bases, with 11 bases separating them. Germline lookup yields CDR1 SGHAT and CDR2 FQNNGV. The CDR3 extends over 11 amino acids. The full variable domain, with the rest looked up from reference TRBV11-2 and TRBJ1-1, is EAGVAQSPRYKIIEKRQSVAFWCNPISGHATLYWYQQILGQGPKLLIQFQNNGVVDDSQLPKDRFSAERLKGVDSTLKIQPAKLEDSAVYLCASSSGLPAFFGQGTRLTVV.

This chain joins TRBV7-7 and TRBJ2-1; tentative D call: TRBD2 (6 bases). Looked up from germline, CDR1 is SSHAT and CDR2 is FNYEAQ (reference sequence). The CDR3 is made up of 16 amino acids. The V end lost 3 bases, the J end lost 5 bases, and 17 bases lay between the germline ends. The CDR3 spells CASSFFPSDNHNEQFF. The CDR3 nucleotides read TGTGCCAGCAGCTTTTTCCCTAGCGACAACCACAATGAGCAGTTCTTC.

This chain joins TRBV3-1 and TRBJ1-4, with D possibly matching TRBD1 (6 bases). This CDR3 comprises 15 residues. The germline V gene has CDR1 LGHDT and CDR2 YNNKEL (reference sequence). The V end was cut by 3 bases, the J end by 4 bases, with 12 bases between. The CDR3 region is CASSQLQGLNEKLFF. In DNA, the CDR3 is TGTGCCAGCAGCCAGCTACAGGGACTTAATGAAAAACTGTTTTTT.

J is TRBJ2-2 and V is TRBV6-5; the D gene is possibly TRBD2 (6 bases). This CDR3 comprises 15 residues. V lost 4 bases, J lost 4 bases, and 13 bases lay in between. Germline values: CDR1 MNHEY, CDR2 SVGAGI. The CDR3 spells CASSWGLTITGELFF. CDR3 bases: TGTGCCAGCAGTTGGGGACTTACGATCACCGGGGAGCTGTTTTTT.

The J gene is TRBJ1-5, the V gene TRBV6-6; weak D call: TRBD1 (5 bases). The CDR3 sequence is 13 residues long. V lost 6 bases and J 8 bases, leaving 14 bases between the germline ends. Germline V gene sequence: CDR1 MNHNY, CDR2 SVGAGI (reference sequence). The chain's CDR3 is CASRGEFIEPQHF. CDR3 DNA sequence: TGTGCCAGCAGGGGGGAGTTTATAGAGCCCCAGCATTTT.